Below, 16 T cell receptor beta chains from the same sample are listed, as sequenced in a study of T cells in Graves' hyperthyroidism and ophthalmopathy (dated by TCRdb to 2018 to 2020). Receptor amplification or capture employed multiplex PCR. These reads were obtained on an Illumina HiSeq 2000. TCR beta CDR3 regions were amplified from RNA transcripts. For the first round of RT-PCR on the TCR CDR3, the HTBI primer set was used together with the Qiagen OneStep RT-PCR kit. The public reads were run again by TCRdb, first through fastp at Q25 and then through MiXCR, and only productive beta chains were kept. Each entry is one CDR3 protein sequence, shown with its most common DNA and genes. The sample table contains 660,000 or so distinct CDR3 sequences; only one count was recorded for less than 25% of them. Roughly a third of the sample comes from the top ten. Sequenced material: blood. These receptors came from a man aged 30 to 45 with Graves' ophthalmopathy.

This clonotype showed up just a few times. The chain is built from TRBV11-2 and TRBJ2-7; D is unclear. Trimming removed 2 bases from V and 2 bases from J, with 13 bases in between. The CDR3 has 15 residues. CDR1 and CDR2 from the germline V gene are SGHAT and FQNNGV. The chain's CDR3 is CASSLSPGTTYEQYF. CDR3 coding DNA: TGTGCCAGCAGCTTATCACCAGGTACCACCTACGAGCAGTACTTC. The full variable domain, completed using reference TRBV11-2 and TRBJ2-7, is EAGVAQSPRYKIIEKRQSVAFWCNPISGHATLYWYQQILGQGPKLLIQFQNNGVVDDSQLPKDRFSAERLKGVDSTLKIQPAKLEDSAVYLCASSLSPGTTYEQYFGPGTRLTVT.

The V and J genes are TRBV12-3 or TRBV12-4 and TRBJ1-5; D perhaps matches TRBD1 (6 bases). The CDR3 runs 16 residues. V shed 3 bases and J shed 0 bases, with 12 bases lying between them. CDR3 sequence reads: CASSFGDRYSNQPQHF. The CDR3 DNA is TGTGCCAGCAGTTTCGGAGACAGGTATAGCAATCAGCCCCAGCATTTT.

This sequence joins TRBV30 and TRBJ2-3, with 10 bases that match TRBD2. Unmatched junction bases numbered 3, after V lost 3 bases and J lost 3 bases. Germline V gene lookup returns CDR1 GTSNPN and CDR2 SVGIG (reference sequence). This CDR3 spans 14 amino acids. CDR3 DNA sequence: TGTGCCTGGAGGAGCGGGAGGGGTACAGATACGCAGTATTTT. Translation gives CAWRSGRGTDTQYF.

The rearrangement links TRBV6-5 to TRBJ2-1; no firm D call. Per the germline V gene, CDR1 is MNHEY and CDR2 is SVGAGI. The CDR3 runs to 14 residues. V was cut by 4 bases and J by 10 bases, with 17 bases left in between. For the CDR3, the DNA is TGTGCCAGCAGTTTTCCAGAACGGGCTCGCGAGCAGTTCTTC. This gives the protein CASSFPERAREQFF.

This clonotype was seen only a few times. The J gene is TRBJ2-1, the V gene TRBV10-3; D unclear. Germline loops: CDR1 ENHRY, CDR2 SYGVKD. The V gene lost 6 bases and the J gene lost 0 bases, with 9 bases spanning the gap. The CDR3 covers 14 residues. The CDR3 DNA follows: TGTGCCATCAGAGGGCATAGCTCCTACAATGAGCAGTTCTTC. Its translation is CAIRGHSSYNEQFF.

V usage is TRBV6-1 and J usage is TRBJ2-7; D not resolved. Deletions cut 2 bases from V and 0 bases from J, with 8 bases between. The CDR3 runs 14 residues. Germline lookup yields CDR1 MNHNS and CDR2 SASEGT. The CDR3 DNA follows: TGTGCCAGCAGTGAAATTGGGGACTCCTACGAGCAGTACTTC. It specifies CASSEIGDSYEQYF.

The gene calls are TRBV28 and TRBJ1-3; 7 nucleotides match TRBD1. Germline CDR1 reads MDHEN; CDR2 reads SYDVKM. The CDR3 contains 17 residues. The V segment lost 4 bases and the J segment 0 bases; nucleotides outside the gene matches: 9. In DNA form, the CDR3 reads TGTGCCAGCAGTTCGACAGGGATCACTCTCTCTGGAAACACCATATATTTT. It codes for CASSSTGITLSGNTIYF.

This clonotype has a handful of counts. The chain has TRBV7-9 and TRBJ1-3; possible D gene TRBD1, 6 bases. Germline V lookup: CDR1 SEHNR, CDR2 FQNEAQ (reference sequence). V was trimmed by 7 bases and J by 0 bases, leaving 13 bases between them. The CDR3 spans 15 residues. DNA for the CDR3: TGTGCCAGCACCGGACAGACGATCTCTGGAAACACCATATATTTT. It is translated as CASTGQTISGNTIYF.

The chain is built from TRBV10-2 and TRBJ2-3; 9 bases are a match to TRBD2. J lost 10 bases, V lost 2 bases, and 19 bases had no gene match. In germline, CDR1 is WSHSY, CDR2 SAAADI. The CDR3 totals 18 residues. CDR3 in DNA: TGCGCCAGCAGTGAGGAGGGGGGGCTCGCGGGAGGGGACCAGGCGCAGTATTTT. Protein sequence: CASSEEGGLAGGDQAQYF.

This clonotype occurred a few times. The chain carries TRBV6-1 and TRBJ1-4; 7 nucleotides match TRBD1. Per the germline V gene, CDR1 is MNHNS and CDR2 is SASEGT. The CDR3 consists of 13 residues. V shed 5 bases, J shed 11 bases, and the junction held 8 bases outside the gene matches. The CDR3 sequence: CASSSYRGGKLFF. The CDR3 DNA sequence: TGTGCCAGCAGTTCTTACAGGGGTGGGAAACTGTTTTTT.

This clonotype occurred a few times. The CDR3 DNA reads as TGCGGAGGTGGAGGGGTGAGAGGGGAGCTGTTTTTT. It codes for CGGGGVRGELFF. V gene TRBV29-1 combines with J gene TRBJ2-2; D is perhaps TRBD2 (6 bases). This CDR3 is 12 amino acids long. Germline CDR1 SQVTM, CDR2 ANQGSEA.

This chain uses TRBV28 with TRBJ1-6; TRBD1 agrees at 7 bases. CDR1 and CDR2 (germline): MDHEN, SYDVKM. J gave up 1 base and V 5 bases, and 5 bases lay outside the gene matches. The CDR3 loop spans 16 amino acids. This chain's CDR3 is CASSLDRRSYNSPLHF. DNA for the CDR3: TGTGCCAGCAGTCTGGACAGGAGGTCCTATAATTCACCCCTCCACTTT.

This clonotype was detected only a few times. This chain links TRBV7-3 with TRBJ2-1; TRBD2 matches 10 bases. V gave up 1 base and J gave up 4 bases; unmatched junction bases: 7. Germline V gene data show CDR1 as SGHTA and CDR2 as FQGTGA. The CDR3 contains 17 residues. CDR3 nucleotides: TGTGCCAGCAGCTTAAGAACTGGACTAGCGGAGTACAATGAGCAGTTCTTC. Encoded protein: CASSLRTGLAEYNEQFF.

The rearrangement links TRBV5-6 to TRBJ2-5; 7 bases line up with TRBD1. CDR3 length: 17 amino acids. CDR1 is SGHDT and CDR2 is YYEEEE in the germline V gene. The junction had 10 bases not matched to a gene; V was cut back by 1 base and J by 1 base. CDR3 in DNA: TGTGCCAGCAGCTTGATGTTGACAGGGTTGCGCCAAGAGACCCAGTACTTC. It yields the protein CASSLMLTGLRQETQYF.

Many counts were recorded for this clonotype. This rearrangement joins TRBV7-9 to TRBJ2-3; 10 bases are a match to TRBD2. Germline loops: CDR1 SEHNR, CDR2 FQNEAQ (reference sequence). After removal of 4 bases from V and 1 base from J, the junction contained 8 bases not matched to a gene. The CDR3 contains 17 residues. The CDR3 sequence is CASSSRLGLAGTDTQYF. For the CDR3, the DNA is TGTGCCAGCAGCTCTCGCCTTGGACTAGCGGGCACAGATACGCAGTATTTT.

The gene calls are TRBV2 and TRBJ2-5, with 8 positions matching TRBD2. Germline V lookup: CDR1 SNHLY, CDR2 FYNNEI. After removal of 8 bases from V and 2 bases from J, the junction contained 13 bases not matched to a gene. The CDR3 runs 16 residues. The CDR3, as DNA: TGTGCCAGCTACCCCCCACTACTAGCGGCGCAAGAGACCCAGTACTTC. Amino acids: CASYPPLLAAQETQYF. The full variable domain, rest sourced from reference TRBV2 and TRBJ2-5, is EPEVTQTPSHQVTQMGQEVILRCVPISNHLYFYWYRQILGQKVEFLVSFYNNEISEKSEIFDDQFSVERPDGSNFTLKIRSTKLEDSAMYFCASYPPLLAAQETQYFGPGTRLLVL.